These 25 T cell receptor beta chains share one sample of origin, sequenced in a study of blood T cell repertoires in COVID-19. Sequencing used immunoSEQ multiplex PCR; TCRdb keeps in-frame clones, though not all of them. The sample lists some 90,000 clones, approximately 89% seen once, with about 5% in the top ten. The sample comprised peripheral blood. These receptors all stem from a woman older than 75 with active COVID-19.

The CDR3: CASSLEGAEQYF. The CDR3 nucleotides are TGCGCCAGCAGCTTGGAGGGGGCCGAGCAGTACTTC. This chain connects TRBV5-1 to TRBJ2-7; TRBD1 matches 7 bases. The CDR3 runs 12 residues. Per germline, CDR1 SGHRS and CDR2 YFSETQ. V shed 0 bases and J 6 bases; nucleotides not matched to a gene: 0. Together with reference TRBV5-1 and TRBJ2-7, the CDR3 gives the full variable domain: KAGVTQTPRYLIKTRGQQVTLSCSPISGHRSVSWYQQTPGQGLQFLFEYFSETQRNKGNFPGRFSGRQFSNSRSEMNVSTLELGDSALYLCASSLEGAEQYFGPGTRLTVT.

V gene TRBV2 combines with J gene TRBJ1-3; D might be TRBD1 (5 bases). CDR1 is SNHLY, CDR2 FYNNEI, per germline. The CDR3 is 14 amino acids. The V end was cut by 6 bases, the J end by 3 bases, with 12 bases between. CDR3 nucleotides: TGTGCCAGCAGAGCCAGGGAACGTGGAAACACCATATATTTT. It yields the protein CASRARERGNTIYF.

The chain uses TRBV7-9 and TRBJ1-1, with TRBD1 as a possible D gene (5 bases). Germline loops: CDR1 SEHNR, CDR2 FQNEAQ (reference sequence). The CDR3 length is 14 residues. Trimming pared 5 bases from V and 4 bases from J, leaving 14 bases between. Here the CDR3 DNA reads TGTGCCAGCAGCGTTTCCACGACAGTCACTGAAGCTTTCTTT. It is translated as CASSVSTTVTEAFF. The full variable domain, completed using reference TRBV7-9 and TRBJ1-1, is DTGVSQNPRHKITKRGQNVTFRCDPISEHNRLYWYRQTLGQGPEFLTYFQNEAQLEKSRLLSDRFSAERPKGSFSTLEIQRTEQGDSAMYLCASSVSTTVTEAFFGQGTRLTVV.

The rearrangement uses TRBV6-2 or TRBV6-3 and TRBJ2-3; D might be TRBD2 (5 bases). This CDR3 has 14 residues. The ends were cut back, 5 bases at V and 0 bases at J, with 9 bases in the middle. Germline CDR1 is MNHEY and CDR2 is SVGEGT. Written as DNA, the CDR3 is TGTGCCAGCAGTGACTACTCTAGCACAGATACGCAGTATTTT. Translation: CASSDYSSTDTQYF.

This clone was recorded a few times. V gene TRBV5-5 combines with J gene TRBJ2-1; D uncertain. Trimming cost V 4 bases and J 7 bases, with 12 bases left between them. The germline CDR1 and CDR2 sequences are SGHKS and YYEKEE (reference sequence). The CDR3 loop spans 13 amino acids. In DNA, the CDR3 is TGTGCCAGCAGCATTGGGCCTGGGAATGAGCAGTTCTTC. Residues: CASSIGPGNEQFF.

The chain recombines TRBV18 with TRBJ1-1; D not resolved. The CDR3 consists of 15 residues. Germline V gene lookup returns CDR1 KGHSH and CDR2 LQKENI. Trimming removed 1 base at V and 2 bases at J, with 11 bases between. This chain's CDR3 is CASSPQSSGNTEAFF. The CDR3 nucleotides read TGTGCCAGCTCACCACAATCTAGCGGCAACACTGAAGCTTTCTTT.

This clone has a single count. J is TRBJ1-4 and V is TRBV7-2, with 11 bases fitting TRBD1. Germline loops: CDR1 SGHTA, CDR2 FQGNSA. Trimming cost V 5 bases and J 7 bases; bases outside gene matches: 3. CDR3 length equals 14 residues. As DNA, the CDR3 is TGTGCCAGCAGCCGGACAGGGGGCAGTGAAAAACTGTTTTTT. Protein product: CASSRTGGSEKLFF.

This chain links TRBV28 with TRBJ1-5, with 10 bases identical to TRBD1. This CDR3 is built from 15 residues. The V segment lost 6 bases and the J segment 8 bases; nucleotides outside the gene matches: 10. In germline, CDR1 is MDHEN, CDR2 SYDVKM. This chain's CDR3 is CASSLPRGQGKPQHF. The DNA of the CDR3 is TGTGCCAGCAGCCTCCCCAGGGGACAGGGGAAGCCCCAGCATTTT.

This chain uses TRBV20-1 with TRBJ1-5; weak D call: TRBD1 (6 bases). V was cut by 3 bases and J by 2 bases, with 20 bases left in between. Germline CDR1 and CDR2: DFQATT and SNEGSKA (reference sequence). The CDR3 length is 17 residues. The CDR3 DNA is TGCAGTGCTAGTCAGGGGTCCTTCAGTCTAGGCAATCAGCCCCAGCATTTT. This gives the protein CSASQGSFSLGNQPQHF.

V gene TRBV5-4 combines with J gene TRBJ2-1; D unclear. The germline V gene encodes CDR1 SGHNT and CDR2 YYREEE (reference sequence). V lost 1 base to trimming and J lost 3 bases, with 5 bases between them. This CDR3 comprises 13 residues. Written as DNA, the CDR3 is TGTGCCAGCAGCTTGCGGAGCTACAATGAGCAGTTCTTC. It translates to CASSLRSYNEQFF.

The rearrangement uses TRBV10-3 and TRBJ1-4; D possibly corresponds to TRBD1 (6 bases). V lost 10 bases and J 8 bases, leaving 23 bases between the germline ends. Germline assignment: CDR1 ENHRY and CDR2 SYGVKD. CDR3 length equals 15 residues. The CDR3 sequence is CATSGPTGGGEKLFF. The CDR3 nucleotides read TGTGCCACCAGCGGGCCGACAGGCGGGGGGGAAAAACTGTTTTTT.

The V and J genes are TRBV9 and TRBJ2-5, with TRBD1 as a possible D gene (6 bases). The V gene lost 2 bases and the J gene lost 1 base, with 12 bases spanning the gap. Germline-derived CDR1 and CDR2 are SGDLS and YYNGEE. The CDR3 is made up of 15 amino acids. The CDR3 region has the DNA TGTGCCAGCAGCGTCGGGACACCCCCCCAAGAGACCCAGTACTTC. The encoded protein is CASSVGTPPQETQYF.

The CDR3 loop reads CASSQDRGRGYTF. CDR3 sequence (DNA): TGTGCCAGCAGCCAAGATCGGGGTCGGGGCTACACCTTC. The rearrangement links TRBV4-2 to TRBJ1-2, with D unclear. Deletions cut 0 bases from V and 8 bases from J, with 10 bases between. CDR1 and CDR2 from the germline V gene are LGHNA and YNFKEQ. The CDR3 runs 13 residues.

CDR3 in amino acids: CASSLDRGNTEAFF. The CDR3 DNA sequence: TGTGCCAGCAGTTTAGACAGGGGGAACACTGAAGCTTTCTTT. This chain uses TRBV27 with TRBJ1-1; 8 bases align to TRBD1. Germline CDR1 and CDR2: MNHEY and SMNVEV (reference sequence). The CDR3 covers 14 residues. After removal of 2 bases from V and 1 base from J, the junction contained 0 bases not matched to a gene.

This clone was detected once. This chain connects TRBV28 to TRBJ2-7, with D possibly being TRBD2 (6 bases). This CDR3 region has 16 residues. CDR1 and CDR2 from the germline V gene are MDHEN and SYDVKM. Trimming cost V 6 bases and J 2 bases, with 20 bases left between them. CDR3: CASRTTGGREPYEQYF. The CDR3 DNA sequence: TGTGCCAGCAGAACCACCGGGGGTAGAGAACCCTACGAGCAGTACTTC.

The chain uses TRBV19 and TRBJ2-7; 11 nucleotides align to TRBD2. This CDR3 has 14 amino acids. CDR1 is LNHDA and CDR2 is SQIVND in the germline V gene (reference sequence). After removal of 6 bases from V and 4 bases from J, the junction contained 5 bases not matched to a gene. The CDR3 sequence: CASRPSGRLYEQYF. The CDR3 DNA reads as TGTGCCAGTAGGCCTAGCGGGAGGCTGTACGAGCAGTACTTC.

In its sample, this clone was seen once. The rearrangement uses TRBV4-3 and TRBJ1-2; D is possibly TRBD1 (6 bases). Trimming pared 0 bases from V and 4 bases from J, leaving 15 bases between. Germline CDR1 reads LGHNA; CDR2 reads YSLEER. There are 16 residues in the CDR3. The CDR3 sequence is CASSQDHPGQVYGYTF. The CDR3 DNA sequence: TGCGCCAGCAGCCAAGATCACCCGGGACAAGTCTATGGCTACACCTTC.

V usage is TRBV6-2 or TRBV6-3 and J usage is TRBJ2-3, with TRBD2 matching over 7 bases. This CDR3 is built from 17 residues. Germline assignment: CDR1 MNHEY and CDR2 SVGEGT. J lost 0 bases, V lost 0 bases, and 6 bases had no gene match. The CDR3 protein is CASSYSAGDPSTDTQYF. The CDR3 nucleotides are TGTGCCAGCAGTTACTCGGCGGGAGACCCTAGCACAGATACGCAGTATTTT.

The rearrangement joins TRBV21-1 to TRBJ2-1; the table's D call TRBD2 went unverified against the DNA. TRBV21-1 is marked as a pseudogene. CDR3 length: 18 amino acids. This CDR3 reads CASSSSMEPGLAGNEQFF. In nucleotides, the CDR3 is TGTGCCAGCAGCTCTTCTATGGAACCGGGACTAGCGGGCAATGAGCAGTTCTTC.

V and J are TRBV19 and TRBJ2-5; possible D gene TRBD2, 5 bases. Trimming took 9 bases from V and 4 from J, leaving 9 bases between them. Germline V lookup: CDR1 LNHDA, CDR2 SQIVND (reference sequence). This CDR3 is built from 11 residues. As DNA, the CDR3 is TGTGCCAGAACGGGGATAGAGACCCAGTACTTC. This codes for CARTGIETQYF.

This clone was seen only a few times. The chain links TRBV2 to TRBJ1-2; D unclear. Deletions cut 3 bases from V and 4 bases from J, with 12 bases between. The CDR3 totals 14 residues. Per the germline V gene, CDR1 is SNHLY and CDR2 is FYNNEI. The CDR3 nucleotides read TGTGCCAGCAGTGATATGGTAGTGTCCTATGGCTACACCTTC. Its translation: CASSDMVVSYGYTF.

This sequence joins TRBV19 and TRBJ2-1; TRBD2 matches 9 bases. The CDR3 extends over 13 amino acids. CDR1 and CDR2 (germline): LNHDA, SQIVND (reference sequence). Germline trimming cut 4 bases from V and 10 bases from J; bases unmatched to any gene: 5. CDR3 amino acids: CASSRRLAGEQFF. The DNA of the CDR3 is TGTGCCAGTAGTAGGCGCCTAGCGGGGGAGCAGTTCTTC.

V and J are TRBV4-1 and TRBJ1-3; the D gene is possibly TRBD1 (6 bases). The CDR3 sequence is 14 residues long. Deletions cut 3 bases from V and 1 base from J, with 7 bases between. Germline values: CDR1 MGHRA, CDR2 YSYEKL. The CDR3 is CASSHTGSGNTIYF. The CDR3 DNA reads TGCGCCAGCAGCCATACAGGGTCTGGAAACACCATATATTTT.

This rearrangement joins TRBV7-9 to TRBJ1-1; D is unclear. Trimming cost V 5 bases and J 5 bases, with 6 bases left between them. Germline-derived CDR1 and CDR2 are SEHNR and FQNEAQ (reference sequence). This CDR3 is built from 11 residues. This CDR3 reads CASSSPTEAFF. The CDR3 DNA reads as TGTGCCAGCAGCAGCCCGACTGAAGCTTTCTTT. Variable domain in full (rest from reference TRBV7-9 and TRBJ1-1): DTGVSQNPRHKITKRGQNVTFRCDPISEHNRLYWYRQTLGQGPEFLTYFQNEAQLEKSRLLSDRFSAERPKGSFSTLEIQRTEQGDSAMYLCASSSPTEAFFGQGTRLTVV.

The chain couples TRBV28 to TRBJ1-4; D is possibly TRBD1 (5 bases). The CDR3 is made up of 13 amino acids. V lost 6 bases and J 5 bases, leaving 10 bases between the germline ends. CDR1 MDHEN and CDR2 SYDVKM come from the germline V gene. The CDR3 nucleotides read TGTGCCAGCAGCAGGGATCAGAATGAAAAACTGTTTTTT. It is translated as CASSRDQNEKLFF.